This section outlines one T cell receptor beta chain sequence together with its context. Its antigen is unknown. Per-nucleotide qualities are absent, and no much larger clonotype sits a single base away. This sample was taken from a study of blood T cells in healthy people across ages (dated by TCRdb to the mid-2010s). For the wider study: In model experiments, template switching captured roughly one uniquely barcoded TCR beta cDNA molecule for every two T cells. The study measured age-related changes in TCR beta repertoire diversity using deep sequencing normalized with unique cDNA molecular identifiers. The donors were split into four age groups: young (average about 15 years), middle-aged (about 40), aged (roughly 60) and long-lived (roughly 77). To avoid experimental bias, donors of different ages were randomly spread across the sequencing lanes. Using the same blood draw, the study looked at two additional independent replicas of 1 million unique cDNA reads for two donors, one aged 18 to 30 and the other aged 80 or older. Broader findings and caveats from the paper: Because donor CMV infection status was unknown, age-related changes in expanded clonotypes were potentially confounded. Compared with the aged group, more naive CD4+ T cells, fewer expanded clones and increased TCR diversity were shown by the long-lived group, suggesting age selection. Because profiling used bulk unsorted PBMCs, naive and antigen-experienced compartments could not be compared conclusively. As age increased, observed TCR beta diversity per million T cells dropped in a roughly linear way, and a significant reduction was already evident by age 40. Estimates of total diversity based on one million sequenced T cells were considered lower bounds and underestimates. There was a strong correlation between observed TCR beta diversity and the percentage of naive T cells measured by flow cytometry.

Libraries were prepared through 5' RACE. This sample was sequenced with an Illumina HiSeq 2500. The second PCR ran for roughly 7 to 12 cycles and used a J-beta primer mix along with a sample-barcoded 5' primer. Each TCR beta cDNA molecule received a unique molecular identifier from a template-switch 5' adaptor carrying 12 random nucleotides. At least 2.5 million CDR3-containing paired-end reads were obtained from each sample. The Mint cDNA synthesis kit, primed by a TRBC-specific oligonucleotide, was used to synthesize first-strand cDNA from all RNA. Following uracil-DNA glycosylase treatment, all cDNA underwent a first 18-cycle PCR with the universal primers M1SS and BC2_uni_R. As for how the authors treated the data: For normalization, 1 million high-quality reads, each with a distinct molecular identifier, were randomly selected from each sample. Instead of being binned into consensus sequences, reads that shared molecular identifiers were thrown out. CDR3 identification, clonotype clustering and error correction used MiTCR with a Q25 quality threshold and the strictest error-elimination algorithm. Lower-bound total TCR beta diversity was estimated with a nonparametric unseen species model using Euler transformation. Starting from the raw public reads, TCRdb applied fastp trimming at Q25, assembled clones with MiXCR and retained in-frame beta chains. One record per CDR3 amino acid sequence lists the most common genes and DNA. TCRdb assigned the V and J calls; the authors' analysis was not used. This sample is represented by more than 1 million distinct CDR3 sequences; 40% to 50% of them were singletons. 18% of the sample is held by the ten biggest clonotypes.

The donors were roughly 39 Caucasian individuals from Russia, aged roughly 6 to 100 years, who were systemically healthy. Each donor gave about 9.8 milliliters of peripheral blood, drawn into EDTA-treated Vacutainer tubes. PBMCs were isolated by Ficoll-Paque density-gradient centrifugation, with at least 6 million obtained per sample. Trizol reagent was used to extract total RNA from the PBMCs, yielding at least 5 micrograms per sample. For every donor, flow cytometry on a PBMC aliquot measured the percentage of naive CD45RAhigh/CD27high T cells. The specimen was blood. The source of this sequence is a woman in her fifties or sixties in good health.

The CDR3 reads CSARDSVRDEKLFF. The DNA is TGCAGTGCTAGGGACTCGGTGCGGGATGAAAAACTGTTTTTT. The V and J genes are TRBV20-1 and TRBJ1-4; the D gene is not confidently resolved. V drops 3 bases and J drops 6 bases, leaving 14 bases in between. From cysteine to phenylalanine, the CDR3 is 14 amino acids long. Solely the CDR3 DNA is kept, with 42 bases framed from the first base. The germline V gene (reference sequence) yields DFQATT for CDR1 and SNEGSKA for CDR2.